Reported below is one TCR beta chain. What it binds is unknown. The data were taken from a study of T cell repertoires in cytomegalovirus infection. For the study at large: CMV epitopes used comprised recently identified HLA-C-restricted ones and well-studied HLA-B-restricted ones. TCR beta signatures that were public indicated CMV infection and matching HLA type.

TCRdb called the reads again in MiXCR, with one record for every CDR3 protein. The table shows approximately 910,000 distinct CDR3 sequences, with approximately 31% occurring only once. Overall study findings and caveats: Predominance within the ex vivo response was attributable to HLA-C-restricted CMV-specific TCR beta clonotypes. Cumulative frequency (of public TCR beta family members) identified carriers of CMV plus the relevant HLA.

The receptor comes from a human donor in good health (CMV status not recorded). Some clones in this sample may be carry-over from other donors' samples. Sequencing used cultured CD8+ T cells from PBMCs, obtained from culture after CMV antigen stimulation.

The CDR3 protein is CASSSNGENEQFF. In DNA, the CDR3 is TGTGCCAGCAGTTCCAACGGGGAAAATGAGCAGTTCTTC. This chain uses TRBV12-3 or TRBV12-4 with TRBJ2-1, with D tentatively TRBD2 (5 bases). With 4 bases removed from V and 7 bases from J, the gap between germline ends came to 11 bases. The CDR3 contains 13 residues.